The T cell receptor (beta chain) described here comes from a study of cytomegalovirus exposure and HLA in healthy donors. Study-level results: Per a prior analysis, the majority of TCR beta V segments were productive roughly 90% or roughly 30% of the time. 16,951 TCR beta sequences were associated with HLA alleles at 0.05 false discovery rate in a later analysis.

Regarding this clone: Antigen unknown.

The germline V gene has CDR1 LNHDA and CDR2 SQIVND (reference sequence). Between the trimmed V and J ends, which lost 3 bases and 1 base, there was a span of 12 bases. The CDR3 is made up of 15 amino acids. PCR primers comprised 60 Vbeta and 13 Jbeta primers. Using immunoSEQ multiplex PCR, the repertoire was profiled, and TCRdb retains in-frame clones only, with some absent. The sample carries 100,000 or so clones, around 79% recorded once. These donors counted as nominally healthy when sampled, but unrecorded immune exposures were likely. Sequencing was performed on PBMCs. The sequence derives from a woman in her 40s in good health and CMV-seronegative. The chain combines TRBV19 with TRBJ2-5, with D possibly TRBD2 on 6 matching bases. The CDR3 nucleotides are TGTGCCAGTAGTATTGGCGGGGCCACCCAAGAGACCCAGTACTTC. Translating gives CASSIGGATQETQYF.